The clone carrying this TCR beta chain was seen a few times. Its antigen is unknown. The ends were cut back, 1 base at V and 7 bases at J, with 17 bases in the middle. Germline CDR1 and CDR2: SGHTA and FQGNSA. The CDR3 totals 16 residues. The data were obtained in a study of T cell responses to AZD1222 COVID-19 vaccine. Findings and limits, study-wide: All repertoire sampling was performed exclusively after the peak T cell response. At 160-218 and 743-854, vaccine-associated CD4 TCRs were dominant, and they spanned spike.

TCRdb keeps only in-frame clones here, not all; method: immunoSEQ multiplex PCR. The sample holds over 110,000 clones, roughly 90% seen once. The chain recombines TRBV7-2 with TRBJ1-5, with a weak D call TRBD1 (5 bases). The TCR originated in an adult in good health. This specimen was peripheral blood, taken on day 0 of AZD1222 vaccination. CDR3 bases: TGTGCCAGCAGCTTAGGTATAGGCAGGGTAAACCAGCCCCAGCATTTT. Protein product: CASSLGIGRVNQPQHF.